The rows below give T cell receptor beta chains drawn from one sample of a study of spatial heterogeneity in lung cancer. Using its own MiXCR run on the 5' RACE reads, TCRdb lists one record per CDR3 protein. The table has approximately 40,000 distinct CDR3 sequences, less than 5.5% seen once. The material sequenced was PBMCs, taken at surgery. These receptors were collected from a female donor with early-stage non-small cell lung cancer. The CDR3 runs from the conserved cysteine through the conserved F or W. The D gene is left open where the match is weak. Expanded clones get a size class; other rows say once, few or many, or leave the size out.

TRBJ1-6,-,many,TRBV7-9,CASSPPGGADSPLHF,TGTGCCAGCAGCCCACCGGGGGGGGCTGATTCACCCCTCCACTTT
TRBJ2-2,TRBD1,-,TRBV5-6,CASSRTGGTRRRELFF,TGTGCCAGCAGCCGGACAGGGGGGACGAGGAGGAGGGAGCTGTTTTTT
TRBJ2-2,-,many,TRBV12-3/TRBV12-4,CASSFIGELFF,TGTGCCAGCAGTTTTATCGGGGAGCTGTTTTTT
TRBJ1-1,-,many,TRBV27,CASSLQAANTEAFF,TGTGCCAGCAGTTTACAAGCAGCTAACACTGAAGCTTTCTTT
TRBJ1-4,TRBD1,many,TRBV20-1,CSARDKTGGRKKLFF,TGCAGTGCTAGAGATAAAACAGGGGGTCGGAAAAAACTGTTTTTT
TRBJ2-7,TRBD1,-,TRBV6-2/TRBV6-3,CASSYWTLKDRSEQYF,TGTGCCAGCAGTTACTGGACTCTTAAGGACAGGTCCGAGCAGTACTTC
TRBJ2-2,-,many,TRBV28,CASSPRFRRSDTGELFF,TGTGCCAGCAGTCCCCGATTCCGTAGATCAGACACCGGGGAGCTGTTTTTT
TRBJ1-6,TRBD1,many,TRBV6-5,CASSYKGTGNTAYNSPLHF,TGTGCCAGCAGTTACAAAGGGACAGGCAACACAGCGTATAATTCACCCCTCCACTTT
TRBJ2-5,TRBD1,many,TRBV9,CASSGIDRGTTGETQYF,TGTGCCAGCAGCGGGATCGACAGGGGGACTACTGGAGAGACCCAGTACTTC
TRBJ1-1,-,many,TRBV25-1,CASRSEGWLAEAFF,TGTGCCAGCAGGTCCGAGGGCTGGTTAGCTGAAGCTTTCTTT
TRBJ1-6,TRBD1,many,TRBV11-2,CASSLVATGVLSPLHF,TGTGCCAGCAGCTTAGTCGCGACAGGGGTCTTGTCACCCCTCCACTTT
TRBJ2-3,TRBD2,many,TRBV6-6,CASSRTSAGDTQYF,TGTGCCAGCAGTCGGACTAGCGCTGGAGATACGCAGTATTTT
TRBJ2-7,TRBD2,many,TRBV5-1,CASSLGRLAGSSYEQYF,TGCGCCAGCAGCTTGGGGCGACTAGCGGGGAGCTCCTACGAGCAGTACTTC
TRBJ2-1,-,few,TRBV23-1,CASNLARDMDEQFF,TGCGCCAGCAATCTAGCGAGGGATATGGATGAGCAGTTCTTC
TRBJ1-5,-,many,TRBV7-9,CASSLDWGEGQPQHF,TGTGCCAGCAGCTTAGACTGGGGCGAGGGTCAGCCCCAGCATTTT